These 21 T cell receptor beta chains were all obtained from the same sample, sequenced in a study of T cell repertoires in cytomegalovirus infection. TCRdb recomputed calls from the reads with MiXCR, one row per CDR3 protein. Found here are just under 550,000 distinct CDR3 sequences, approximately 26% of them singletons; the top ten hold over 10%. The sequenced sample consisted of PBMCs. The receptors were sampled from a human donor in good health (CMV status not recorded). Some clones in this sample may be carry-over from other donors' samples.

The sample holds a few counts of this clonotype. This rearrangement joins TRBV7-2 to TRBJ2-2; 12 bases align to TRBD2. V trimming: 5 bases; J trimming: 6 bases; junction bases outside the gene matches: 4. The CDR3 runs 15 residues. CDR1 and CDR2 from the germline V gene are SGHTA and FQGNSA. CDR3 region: CASSETSGSPGELFF. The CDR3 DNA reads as TGTGCCAGCAGCGAGACTAGCGGGAGTCCCGGGGAGCTGTTTTTT.

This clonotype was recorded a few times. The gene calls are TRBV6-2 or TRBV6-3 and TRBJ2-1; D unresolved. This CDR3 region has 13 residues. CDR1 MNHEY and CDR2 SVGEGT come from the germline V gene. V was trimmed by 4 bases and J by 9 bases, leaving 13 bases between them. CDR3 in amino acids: CASSFSPRTEQFF. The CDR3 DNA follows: TGTGCCAGCAGTTTTTCTCCCCGGACTGAGCAGTTCTTC.

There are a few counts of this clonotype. Here the CDR3 reads CASRTGINYGYTF. The CDR3 DNA reads TGTGCCAGCCGGACAGGGATAAACTATGGCTACACCTTC. The chain recombines TRBV11-2 with TRBJ1-2, with 8 bases aligning to TRBD1. The germline gives CDR1 SGHAT, CDR2 FQNNGV. The CDR3 is made up of 13 amino acids. Germline trimming cut 8 bases from V and 2 bases from J; bases unmatched to any gene: 4.

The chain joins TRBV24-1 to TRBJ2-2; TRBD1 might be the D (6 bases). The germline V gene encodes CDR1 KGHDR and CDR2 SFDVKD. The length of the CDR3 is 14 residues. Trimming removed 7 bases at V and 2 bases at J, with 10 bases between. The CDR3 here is CATSTDSNTGELFF. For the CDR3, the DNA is TGTGCCACCAGCACGGACAGCAACACCGGGGAGCTGTTTTTT.

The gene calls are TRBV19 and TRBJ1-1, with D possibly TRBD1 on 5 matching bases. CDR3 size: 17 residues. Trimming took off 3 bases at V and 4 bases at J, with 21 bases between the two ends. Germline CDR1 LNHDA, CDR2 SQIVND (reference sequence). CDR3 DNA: TGTGCCAGTAGTATCGGGGGTGGGTATACGCTGGGCACTGAAGCTTTCTTT. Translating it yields CASSIGGGYTLGTEAFF.

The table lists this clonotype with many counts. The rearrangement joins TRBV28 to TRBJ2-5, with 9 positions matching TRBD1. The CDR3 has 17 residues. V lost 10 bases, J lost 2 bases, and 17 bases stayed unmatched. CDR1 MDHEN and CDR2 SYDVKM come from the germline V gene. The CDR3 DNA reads TGTGCCACCCAGGGCATTACAGGGGGCGCTTGGCAAGAGACCCAGTACTTC. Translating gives CATQGITGGAWQETQYF.

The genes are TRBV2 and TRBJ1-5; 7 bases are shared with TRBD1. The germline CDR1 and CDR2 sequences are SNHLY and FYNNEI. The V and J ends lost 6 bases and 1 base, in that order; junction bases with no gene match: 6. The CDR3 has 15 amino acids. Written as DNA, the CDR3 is TGTGCCAGCAGCGCGGGACAGAACAGCAATCAGCCCCAGCATTTT. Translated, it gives CASSAGQNSNQPQHF.

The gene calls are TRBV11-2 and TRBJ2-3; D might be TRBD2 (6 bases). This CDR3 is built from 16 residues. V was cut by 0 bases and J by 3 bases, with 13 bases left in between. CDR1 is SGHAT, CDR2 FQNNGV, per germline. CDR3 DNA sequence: TGTGCCAGCAGCTTAGATAGGGCGGGAAGTACAGATACGCAGTATTTT. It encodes CASSLDRAGSTDTQYF.

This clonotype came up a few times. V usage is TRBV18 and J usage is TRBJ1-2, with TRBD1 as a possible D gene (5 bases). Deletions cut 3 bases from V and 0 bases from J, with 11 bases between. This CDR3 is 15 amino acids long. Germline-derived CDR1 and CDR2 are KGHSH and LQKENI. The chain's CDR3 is CASSPPGPTNYGYTF. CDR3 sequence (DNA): TGTGCCAGCTCACCTCCGGGACCGACTAACTATGGCTACACCTTC.

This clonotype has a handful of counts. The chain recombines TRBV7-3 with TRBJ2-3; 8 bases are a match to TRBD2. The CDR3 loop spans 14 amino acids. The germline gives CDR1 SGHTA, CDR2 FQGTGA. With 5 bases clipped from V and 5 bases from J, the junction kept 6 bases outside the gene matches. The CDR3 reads CASSPGGGIDTQYF. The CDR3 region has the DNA TGTGCCAGCAGCCCGGGGGGGGGGATAGATACGCAGTATTTT.

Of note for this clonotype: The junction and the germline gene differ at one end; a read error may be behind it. The CDR3: CASSLVGDRQYF. The DNA for the CDR3 is TGTGCCAGCAGCTTAGTCGGAGATAGGCAGTATTTT. The V call is TRBV7-6, the J call TRBJ2-3; D is unresolved. The CDR3 loop spans 12 amino acids. The germline gives CDR1 SGHVS, CDR2 FNYEAQ.

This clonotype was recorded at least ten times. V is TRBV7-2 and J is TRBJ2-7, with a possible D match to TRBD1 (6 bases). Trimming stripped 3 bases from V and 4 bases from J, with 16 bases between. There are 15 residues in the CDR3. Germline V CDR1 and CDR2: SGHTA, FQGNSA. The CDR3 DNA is TGTGCCAGCAGCTTCAAACAGGGCTTTGGTTACGAGCAGTACTTC. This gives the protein CASSFKQGFGYEQYF.

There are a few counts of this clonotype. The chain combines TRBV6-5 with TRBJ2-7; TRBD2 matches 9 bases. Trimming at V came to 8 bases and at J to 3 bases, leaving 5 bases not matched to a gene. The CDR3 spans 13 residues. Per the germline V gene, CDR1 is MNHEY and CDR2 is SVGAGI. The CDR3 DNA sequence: TGTGCCAGCGGATTTAGCGGGAGCTACGAGCAGTACTTC. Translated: CASGFSGSYEQYF.

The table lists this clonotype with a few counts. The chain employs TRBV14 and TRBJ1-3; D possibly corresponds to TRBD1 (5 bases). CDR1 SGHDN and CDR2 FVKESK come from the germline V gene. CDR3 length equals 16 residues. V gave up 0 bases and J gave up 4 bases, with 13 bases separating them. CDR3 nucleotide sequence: TGTGCCAGCAGCCAAGATCTTGCAGGGACGGGAAACACCATATATTTT. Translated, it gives CASSQDLAGTGNTIYF. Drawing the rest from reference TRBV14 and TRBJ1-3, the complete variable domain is EAGVTQFPSHSVIEKGQTVTLRCDPISGHDNLYWYRRVMGKEIKFLLHFVKESKQDESGMPNNRFLAERTGGTYSTLKVQPAELEDSGVYFCASSQDLAGTGNTIYFGEGSWLTVV.

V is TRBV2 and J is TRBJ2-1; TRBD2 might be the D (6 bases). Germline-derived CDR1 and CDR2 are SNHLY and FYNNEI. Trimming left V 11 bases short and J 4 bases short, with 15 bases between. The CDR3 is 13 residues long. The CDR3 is CAGGSGAYNEQFF. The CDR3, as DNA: TGTGCCGGAGGGAGCGGAGCTTACAATGAGCAGTTCTTC.

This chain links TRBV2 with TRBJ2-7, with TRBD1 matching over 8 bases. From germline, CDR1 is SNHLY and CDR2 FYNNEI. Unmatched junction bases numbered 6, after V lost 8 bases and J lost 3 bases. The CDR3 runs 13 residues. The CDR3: CASVTGTGYEQYF. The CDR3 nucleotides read TGTGCCAGCGTCACCGGGACAGGCTACGAGCAGTACTTC. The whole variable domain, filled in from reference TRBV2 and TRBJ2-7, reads EPEVTQTPSHQVTQMGQEVILRCVPISNHLYFYWYRQILGQKVEFLVSFYNNEISEKSEIFDDQFSVERPDGSNFTLKIRSTKLEDSAMYFCASVTGTGYEQYFGPGTRLTVT.

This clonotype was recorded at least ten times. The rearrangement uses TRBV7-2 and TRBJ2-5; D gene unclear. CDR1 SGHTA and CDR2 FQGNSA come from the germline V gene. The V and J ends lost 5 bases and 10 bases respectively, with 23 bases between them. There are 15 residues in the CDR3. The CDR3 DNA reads TGTGCCAGCAGCCCATACAGTGCGGCACAAAGGCACCAGTACTTC. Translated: CASSPYSAAQRHQYF. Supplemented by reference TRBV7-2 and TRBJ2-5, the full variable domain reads GAGVSQSPSNKVTEKGKDVELRCDPISGHTALYWYRQSLGQGLEFLIYFQGNSAPDKSGLPSDRFSAERTGGSVSTLTIQRTQQEDSAVYLCASSPYSAAQRHQYFGPGTRLLVL.

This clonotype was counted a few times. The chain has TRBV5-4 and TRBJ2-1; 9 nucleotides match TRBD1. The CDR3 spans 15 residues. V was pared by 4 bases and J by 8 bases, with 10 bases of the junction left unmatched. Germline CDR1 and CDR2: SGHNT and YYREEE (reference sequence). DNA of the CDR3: TGTGCCAGCAGCCCCCGGGACAGGGCGTCAGATGAGCAGTTCTTC. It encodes CASSPRDRASDEQFF.

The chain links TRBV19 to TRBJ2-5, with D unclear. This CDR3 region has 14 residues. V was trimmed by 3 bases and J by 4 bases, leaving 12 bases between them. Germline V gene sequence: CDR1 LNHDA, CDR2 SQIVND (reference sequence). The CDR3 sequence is CASSMWQVGETQYF. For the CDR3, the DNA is TGTGCCAGTAGTATGTGGCAGGTTGGAGAGACCCAGTACTTC.

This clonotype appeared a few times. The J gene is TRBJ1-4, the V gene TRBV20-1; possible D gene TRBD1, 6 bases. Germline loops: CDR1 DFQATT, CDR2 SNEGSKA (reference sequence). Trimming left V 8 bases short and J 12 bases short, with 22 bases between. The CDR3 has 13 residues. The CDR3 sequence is CSTTGHSLGQLFF. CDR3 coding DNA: TGCAGTACAACGGGACACTCCCTGGGGCAACTGTTTTTT.

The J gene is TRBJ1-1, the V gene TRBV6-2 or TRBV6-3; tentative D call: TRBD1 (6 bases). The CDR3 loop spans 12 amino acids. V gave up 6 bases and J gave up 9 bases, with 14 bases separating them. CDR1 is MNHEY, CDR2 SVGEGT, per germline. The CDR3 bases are TGTGCCAGCAGCGCAGGGGTGCGGCAAGCTTTCTTT. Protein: CASSAGVRQAFF.